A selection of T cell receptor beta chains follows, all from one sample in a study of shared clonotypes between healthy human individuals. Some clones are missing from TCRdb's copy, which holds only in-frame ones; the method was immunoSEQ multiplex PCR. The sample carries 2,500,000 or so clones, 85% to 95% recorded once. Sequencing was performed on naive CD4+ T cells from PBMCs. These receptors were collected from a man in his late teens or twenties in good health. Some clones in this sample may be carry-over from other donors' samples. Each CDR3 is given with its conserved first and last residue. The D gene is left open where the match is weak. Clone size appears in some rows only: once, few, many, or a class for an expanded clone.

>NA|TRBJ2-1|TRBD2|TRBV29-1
CSAAGTSGQQGQFF
TGCAGCGCCGCAGGTACTAGCGGGCAACAGGGGCAGTTCTTC
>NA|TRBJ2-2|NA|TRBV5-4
CASSPARNTGELFF
TGTGCCAGCAGCCCCGCCAGGAACACCGGGGAGCTGTTTTTT
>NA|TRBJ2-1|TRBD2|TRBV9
CASSRSGIAYNEQFF
TGTGCCAGCAGCCGGAGCGGGATTGCCTACAATGAGCAGTTCTTC
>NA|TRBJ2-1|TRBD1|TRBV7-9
CASSLAATGAQFF
TGTGCCAGCAGCTTAGCCGCTACAGGGGCGCAGTTCTTC
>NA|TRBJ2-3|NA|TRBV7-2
CASSSTKGTDTQYF
TGTGCCAGCAGCTCGACAAAGGGCACAGATACGCAGTATTTT
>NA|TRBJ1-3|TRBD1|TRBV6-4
CASSNIPRDRDGNTIYF
TGTGCCAGCAGTAACATCCCGAGGGACAGGGATGGAAACACCATATATTTT
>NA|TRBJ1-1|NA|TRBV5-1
CASSLVDSRLNTEAFF
TGCGCCAGCAGCTTGGTAGATAGCCGGCTGAACACTGAAGCTTTCTTT
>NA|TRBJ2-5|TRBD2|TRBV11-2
CASSPLSGSIGETQYF
TGTGCCAGCAGCCCTCTTAGCGGGAGTATCGGAGAGACCCAGTACTTC
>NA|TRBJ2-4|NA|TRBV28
CATFFLNIQYF
TGTGCCACCTTTTTTTTAAACATTCAGTACTTC
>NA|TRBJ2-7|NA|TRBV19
CASSVRQGLYEQYF
TGTGCCAGTAGTGTACGACAGGGACTATACGAGCAGTACTTC
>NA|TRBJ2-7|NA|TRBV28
CASSLSSKQYF
TGTGCCAGCAGTTTGTCTTCTAAGCAGTACTTC
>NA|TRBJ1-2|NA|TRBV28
CASSFQVPVGYGYTF
TGTGCCAGCAGTTTCCAGGTCCCTGTGGGCTATGGCTACACCTTC
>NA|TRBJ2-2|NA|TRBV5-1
CASSLKGGTGELFF
TGCGCCAGCAGCTTGAAGGGGGGCACCGGGGAGCTGTTTTTT
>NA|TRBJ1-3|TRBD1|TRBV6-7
CANLGTGGPPNLRSGNTIYF
TGTGCAAACCTGGGGACAGGGGGTCCACCAAACCTTCGCTCTGGAAACACCATATATTTT
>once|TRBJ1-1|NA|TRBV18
CASSPLLLLTANTEAFF
TGTGCCAGCTCACCACTTCTACTCTTGACAGCGAACACTGAAGCTTTCTTT
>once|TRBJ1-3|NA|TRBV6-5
CASSKTAFSGNTIYF
TGTGCCAGCAGTAAGACAGCGTTCTCTGGAAACACCATATATTTT
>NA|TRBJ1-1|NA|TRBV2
CASRADGNTEAFF
TGTGCCAGCAGAGCCGACGGGAACACTGAAGCTTTCTTT
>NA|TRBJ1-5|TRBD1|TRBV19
CASSIQGEYSNQPQHF
TGTGCCAGTAGTATTCAGGGGGAATATAGCAATCAGCCCCAGCATTTT
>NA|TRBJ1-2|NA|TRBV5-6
CASSLLVAGAYYGYTF
TGTGCCAGCAGCTTATTGGTGGCCGGGGCGTACTATGGCTACACCTTC
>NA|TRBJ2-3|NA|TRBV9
CASSVGGWSTDTQYF
TGTGCCAGCAGCGTAGGGGGCTGGAGCACAGATACGCAGTATTTT
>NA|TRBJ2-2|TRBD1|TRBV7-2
CASSRTGTDGGELFF
TGTGCCAGCAGCCGAACCGGGACAGATGGCGGGGAGCTGTTTTTT
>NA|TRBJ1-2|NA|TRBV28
CASSLSGPSRDGYTF
TGTGCCAGCAGTTTATCCGGGCCCTCGAGGGATGGCTACACCTTC
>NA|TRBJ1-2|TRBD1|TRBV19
CASNRDRGFGYGYTF
TGTGCCAGTAACCGGGACAGGGGTTTTGGCTATGGCTACACCTTC
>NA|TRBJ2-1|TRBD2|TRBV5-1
CASSLGLAGGWNEQFF
TGCGCCAGCAGCTTGGGACTAGCGGGAGGGTGGAATGAGCAGTTCTTC
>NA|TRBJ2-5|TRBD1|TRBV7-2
CASSLMTGPQETQYF
TGTGCCAGCAGCTTAATGACAGGGCCGCAAGAGACCCAGTACTTC
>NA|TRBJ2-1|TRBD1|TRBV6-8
CASSYQGQGGYNEQFF
TGTGCCAGCAGTTACCAAGGACAGGGGGGCTACAATGAGCAGTTCTTC
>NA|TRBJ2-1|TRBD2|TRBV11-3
CASSPRGSGTYNEQFF
TGTGCCAGCAGCCCCCGGGGTAGCGGGACCTACAATGAGCAGTTCTTC
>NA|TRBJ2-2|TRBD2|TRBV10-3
CAIRGLAGGANTGELFF
TGTGCCATCAGGGGACTAGCGGGAGGGGCGAACACCGGGGAGCTGTTTTTT
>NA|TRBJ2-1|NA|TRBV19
CASSIGGLREQFF
TGTGCCAGTAGTATTGGGGGGTTGAGGGAGCAGTTCTTC
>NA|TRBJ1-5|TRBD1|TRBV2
CASRRTGDQPQHF
TGTGCCAGCAGACGGACAGGTGATCAGCCCCAGCATTTT
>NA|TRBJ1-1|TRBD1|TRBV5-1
CASSLQGGRGTEAFF
TGCGCCAGCAGCTTGCAAGGGGGCAGGGGCACTGAAGCTTTCTTT
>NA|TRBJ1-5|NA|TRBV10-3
CAIKDASGGNQPQHF
TGTGCCATCAAGGACGCCTCAGGTGGCAATCAGCCCCAGCATTTT
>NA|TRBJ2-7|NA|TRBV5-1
CASSRGTARDYEQYF
TGCGCCAGCAGCCGCGGCACAGCGCGAGACTACGAGCAGTACTTC
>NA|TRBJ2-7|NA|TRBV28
CASSLTGWGGREQYF
TGTGCCAGCAGTTTAACAGGGTGGGGAGGACGCGAGCAGTACTTC
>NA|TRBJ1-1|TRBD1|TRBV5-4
CASSWNRGNTEAFF
TGTGCCAGCAGCTGGAACAGGGGGAACACTGAAGCTTTCTTT
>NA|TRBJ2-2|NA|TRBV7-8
CASSLGGQVTGELFF
TGTGCCAGCAGCCTCGGGGGGCAGGTCACCGGGGAGCTGTTTTTT
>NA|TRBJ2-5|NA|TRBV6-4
CASSDFLREAAETQYF
TGTGCCAGCAGTGATTTCTTGAGGGAGGCGGCGGAGACCCAGTACTTC
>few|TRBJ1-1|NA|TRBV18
CASSPQEGNTEAFF
TGTGCCAGCTCACCTCAGGAGGGGAACACTGAAGCTTTCTTT
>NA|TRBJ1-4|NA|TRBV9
CASSVGGRAGEKLFF
TGTGCCAGCAGCGTAGGGGGCAGGGCTGGCGAAAAACTGTTTTTT
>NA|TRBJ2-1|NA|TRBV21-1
CASSKVVRTTSSYNEQFF
TGTGCCAGCAGCAAAGTGGTTCGGACGACCTCCTCCTACAATGAGCAGTTCTTC
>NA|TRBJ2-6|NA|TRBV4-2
CASSQFGSGANVLTF
TGTGCCAGCAGCCAATTTGGTTCTGGGGCCAACGTCCTGACTTTC
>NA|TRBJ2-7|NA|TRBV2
CASSEIIDVPYEQYF
TGTGCCAGCAGTGAAATCATCGACGTCCCCTACGAGCAGTACTTC
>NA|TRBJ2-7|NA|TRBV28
CASSPPRQTISYKQYF
TGTGCCAGCAGTCCCCCCAGGCAGACGATCTCCTACAAGCAGTACTTC
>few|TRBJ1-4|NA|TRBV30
CAWKAGDEKLFF
TGTGCCTGGAAGGCGGGGGATGAAAAACTGTTTTTT
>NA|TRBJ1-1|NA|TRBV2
CASSDDRGGAFF
TGTGCCAGCAGTGATGACAGAGGCGGAGCTTTCTTT
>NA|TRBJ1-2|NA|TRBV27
CLGSRVRRDYGYTF
TGTCTAGGGTCCAGGGTACGGCGGGACTATGGCTACACCTTC
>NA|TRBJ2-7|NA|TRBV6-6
CASSYSPAAGPEQYF
TGTGCCAGCAGTTATTCCCCCGCGGCGGGCCCCGAGCAGTACTTC
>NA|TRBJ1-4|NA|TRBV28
CASSWLGATNEKLFF
TGTGCCAGCAGTTGGTTGGGAGCAACTAATGAAAAACTGTTTTTT
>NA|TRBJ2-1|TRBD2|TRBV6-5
CASSYSPSGSVEQFF
TGTGCCAGCAGTTACTCGCCTAGCGGGAGTGTTGAGCAGTTCTTC
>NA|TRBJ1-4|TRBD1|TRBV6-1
CASSRQGGSNEKLFF
TGTGCCAGCAGCAGACAGGGTGGTTCTAATGAAAAACTGTTTTTT
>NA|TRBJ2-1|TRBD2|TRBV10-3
CAISKIAGGRNEQFF
TGTGCCATCAGTAAAATAGCGGGAGGGCGCAATGAGCAGTTCTTC